The present entry profiles one T cell receptor beta chain with its context. Its antigen is currently not known. The input lacks base qualities; no much larger clone sits a single base away. This sample is part of a study of T cell changes during pregnancy in multiple sclerosis (dated by TCRdb to between 2017 and 2020). Background on the whole study: The study looked at changes in the T cell repertoire across pregnancy in women with multiple sclerosis.

The receptor library was made with the immunoSEQ multiplex PCR assay. Held by TCRdb, this immuneACCESS table contains in-frame sequences only and omits some clones. Under half of the omission traces to an unresolved V gene where checked; the cause of the rest is unknown. Within this sample are around 30,000 clones, with around 90% of them counted one time only. The ten largest clones add up to 3.5% of the sample. This TCR derives from a female donor with multiple sclerosis, enrolled in a pregnancy study. The starting material was CD8+ T cells from peripheral blood mononuclear cells, obtained in the third trimester of pregnancy.

The nucleotide sequence is given as TGTGCCAGCAGCGCCGACTCGAGCTCCTACGAGCAGTACTTC. Translated, it reads CASSADSSSYEQYF. The chain was built from TRBV9 and TRBJ2-7, with the D gene too uncertain to name. From the germline V gene, CDR1 is SGDLS and CDR2 is YYNGEE. The junction shows trimming of 3 bases on V and 0 bases on J, plus 10 bases between the germline ends. The CDR3, from cysteine to phenylalanine, totals 14 residues. Only the CDR3 part of the read is kept: 42 bases, read in frame from the first base.